The T cell receptor (beta chain) described here comes from a study of OX40 agonist ivuxolimab in advanced cancers. Sequenced by immunoSEQ multiplex PCR; TCRdb stores in-frame clones only, minus some. Of some 110,000 clones listed, around nine tenths are singletons. The CDR3 extends over 18 amino acids. V was pared by 7 bases and J by 0 bases, with 22 bases between. The germline gives CDR1 LNHDA, CDR2 SQIVND (reference sequence). This specimen was CD4+ or CD8+ T cells sorted from blood, taken in a trial of the OX40 agonist ivuxolimab. This receptor was identified in an adult with an advanced solid tumor such as melanoma, head and neck, liver or kidney cancer. This chain links TRBV19 with TRBJ1-5; D gene ambiguous. CDR3 sequence reads: CASTPSAPQWVSNQPQHF. CDR3 nucleotides: TGTGCCAGTACCCCAAGTGCTCCCCAATGGGTTAGCAATCAGCCCCAGCATTTT.